The clone carrying this T cell receptor (beta chain) has just a few counts. This sample was taken from a study of blood T cells in healthy people across ages. Alongside a J-beta primer mix, a sample-barcoded 5' primer served in a second PCR lasting about 7 to 11 cycles. TCRdb called the 5' RACE reads again in MiXCR, with one record for every CDR3 protein. Found here are about a million distinct CDR3 sequences, 30% to 40% of them singletons; the top ten hold about an eighth. The sample taken for sequencing was blood. The sequence was collected from a man aged 18-30 years in good health.

The CDR3 loop is CASTSVLAGASGTDTQYF. Written as DNA, the CDR3 is TGTGCCAGCACTTCGGTACTAGCGGGGGCTTCGGGCACAGATACGCAGTATTTT. The chain uses TRBV12-3 or TRBV12-4 and TRBJ2-3; TRBD2 matches at 11 bases. V lost 7 bases and J lost 1; bases outside the gene matches: 13. The length of the CDR3 is 18 residues.